The present entry profiles one T cell receptor (beta chain) with its context. The data originate from a study of blood T cell repertoires in COVID-19. In the study overall: The origin of the acute and convalescent COVID-19 samples was the United States, Italy and Spain. The analysed material was cDNA or gDNA that came from T cells, B-cell-depleted T cells, or PBMCs.

In the source study's methods: Reference gene primer amplification yielded estimated nucleated cell counts. Measured with immunoSEQ multiplex PCR; TCRdb has only the in-frame clones, and not every one. For V, J and clone size, that table is used; D and trimming come from the DNA. The repertoire consists of 300,000 to 400,000 clones, with around 87% occurring once and the leading ten covering about 6%. This clonotype was sampled from a woman between 45 and 65 years old with COVID-19, enrolled during active disease. Sequenced material: peripheral blood.

CDR3 loop: CATSGKEQGLRGTGELFF. The CDR3 bases are TGTGCCACCAGTGGGAAAGAACAGGGGCTTCGGGGCACCGGGGAGCTGTTTTTT. The V and J genes are TRBV24-1 and TRBJ2-2; 7 bases map to TRBD1. Trimming cost V 5 bases and J 4 bases; bases outside gene matches: 15. The CDR3 totals 18 residues. The germline CDR1 and CDR2 sequences are KGHDR and SFDVKD.